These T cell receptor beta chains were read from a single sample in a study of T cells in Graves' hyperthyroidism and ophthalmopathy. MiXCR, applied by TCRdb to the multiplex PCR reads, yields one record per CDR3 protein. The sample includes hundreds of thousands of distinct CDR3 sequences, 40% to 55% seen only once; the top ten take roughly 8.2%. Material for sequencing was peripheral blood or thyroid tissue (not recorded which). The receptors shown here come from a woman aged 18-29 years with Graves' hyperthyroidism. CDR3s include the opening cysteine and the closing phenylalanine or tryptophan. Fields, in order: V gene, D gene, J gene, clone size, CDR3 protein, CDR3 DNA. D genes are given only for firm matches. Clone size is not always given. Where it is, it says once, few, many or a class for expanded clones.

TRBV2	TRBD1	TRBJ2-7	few	CASSSLTGTGSEEQYF	TGTGCCAGCAGTTCCTTAACCGGGACAGGCTCTGAGGAGCAGTACTTC
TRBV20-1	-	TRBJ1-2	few	CSARPGAYGYTF	TGCAGTGCAAGACCCGGGGCGTATGGCTACACCTTC
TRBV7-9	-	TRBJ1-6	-	CASSPGVQNNSPLHF	TGTGCCAGCAGCCCGGGAGTACAAAATAATTCACCCCTCCACTTT
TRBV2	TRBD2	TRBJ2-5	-	CASSGPRTSMQETQYF	TGTGCCAGCAGTGGCCCCAGGACTAGCATGCAAGAGACCCAGTACTTC
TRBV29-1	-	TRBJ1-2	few	CSARVTGTSPNHYGYTF	TGCAGCGCTCGGGTAACGGGGACATCACCCAATCACTATGGCTACACCTTC
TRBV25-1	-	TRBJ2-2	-	CASGRNGELFF	TGTGCCAGCGGGAGAAACGGGGAGCTGTTTTTT
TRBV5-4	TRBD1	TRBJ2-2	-	CASSQQGTGNTGELFF	TGTGCCAGCAGCCAACAAGGGACAGGGAACACCGGGGAGCTGTTTTTT
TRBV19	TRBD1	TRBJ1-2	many	CASSLDRDYGYTF	TGTGCCAGCAGCTTGGACAGGGACTATGGCTACACCTTC
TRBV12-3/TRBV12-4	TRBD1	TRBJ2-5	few	CASSPGQGSETQYF	TGTGCCAGCAGTCCGGGACAGGGGAGTGAGACCCAGTACTTC
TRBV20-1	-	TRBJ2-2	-	CSAREGRRTGELFF	TGCAGTGCTAGAGAGGGTCGGAGGACCGGGGAGCTGTTTTTT
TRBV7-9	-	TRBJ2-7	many	CASSGRESSYEQYF	TGTGCCAGCAGCGGACGGGAGAGCTCCTACGAGCAGTACTTC
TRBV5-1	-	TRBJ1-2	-	CASSGSGIEGYTF	TGCGCCAGCAGCGGGTCAGGGATAGAAGGCTACACCTTC
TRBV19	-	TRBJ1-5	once	CAWSSGAGNQPQHF	TGTGCCTGGAGTTCGGGGGCTGGCAATCAGCCCCAGCATTTT
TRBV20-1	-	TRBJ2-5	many	CSARGDSMETQYF	TGCAGTGCTAGGGGCGACAGCATGGAGACCCAGTACTTC
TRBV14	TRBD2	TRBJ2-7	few	CASSLDSGRAKGYEQYF	TGTGCCAGCAGCCTTGATAGCGGGAGGGCCAAGGGTTACGAGCAGTACTTC
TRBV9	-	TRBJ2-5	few	CASSVVPGKETQYF	TGTGCCAGCAGCGTAGTCCCAGGGAAGGAGACCCAGTACTTC